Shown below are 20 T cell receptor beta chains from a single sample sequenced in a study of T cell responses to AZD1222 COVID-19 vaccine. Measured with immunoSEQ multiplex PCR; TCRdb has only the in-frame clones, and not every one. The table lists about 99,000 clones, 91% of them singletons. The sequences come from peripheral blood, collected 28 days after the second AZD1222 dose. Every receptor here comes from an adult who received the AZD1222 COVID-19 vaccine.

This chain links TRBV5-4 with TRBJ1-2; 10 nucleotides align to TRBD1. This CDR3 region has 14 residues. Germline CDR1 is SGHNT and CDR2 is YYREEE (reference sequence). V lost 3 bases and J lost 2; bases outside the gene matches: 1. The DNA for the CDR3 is TGTGCCAGCAGCTCGGGACAGGGGAACTATGGCTACACCTTC. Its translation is CASSSGQGNYGYTF.

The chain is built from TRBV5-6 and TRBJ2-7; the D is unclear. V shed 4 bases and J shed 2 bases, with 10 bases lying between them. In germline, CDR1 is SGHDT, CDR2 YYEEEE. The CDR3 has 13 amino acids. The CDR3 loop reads CASSLTGTYEQYF. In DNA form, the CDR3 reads TGTGCCAGCAGCCTGACCGGAACCTACGAGCAGTACTTC.

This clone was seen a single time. The CDR3 bases are TGTGCCAGCAAATTGAGGAGCTCTAGCAATCAGCCCCAGCATTTT. It codes for CASKLRSSSNQPQHF. This chain uses TRBV28 with TRBJ1-5, with D unresolved. The CDR3 length is 15 residues. The germline V gene has CDR1 MDHEN and CDR2 SYDVKM. Trimming cost V 7 bases and J 0 bases, with 13 bases left between them.

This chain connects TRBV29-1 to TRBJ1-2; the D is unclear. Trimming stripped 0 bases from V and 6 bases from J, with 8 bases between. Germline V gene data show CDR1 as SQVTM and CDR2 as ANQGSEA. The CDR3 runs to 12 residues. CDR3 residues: CSVEDLVDGYTF. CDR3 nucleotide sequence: TGCAGCGTTGAAGATCTCGTCGATGGCTACACCTTC.

The CDR3 loop reads CASSRGTSNYNEQFF. Written as DNA, the CDR3 is TGTGCCAGCAGCCGCGGGACTAGCAATTACAATGAGCAGTTCTTC. The V and J genes are TRBV5-4 and TRBJ2-1, with TRBD2 identical over 9 bases. V was pared by 4 bases and J by 4 bases, with 6 bases of the junction left unmatched. The CDR3 runs 15 residues. The V gene's germline CDR1 is SGHNT and CDR2 YYREEE (reference sequence).

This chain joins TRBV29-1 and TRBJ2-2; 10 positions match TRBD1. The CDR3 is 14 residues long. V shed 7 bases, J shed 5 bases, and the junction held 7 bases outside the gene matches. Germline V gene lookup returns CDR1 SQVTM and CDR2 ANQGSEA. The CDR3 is CSAGQGVGTGELFF. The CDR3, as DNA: TGCAGCGCCGGACAGGGGGTGGGAACCGGGGAGCTGTTTTTT.

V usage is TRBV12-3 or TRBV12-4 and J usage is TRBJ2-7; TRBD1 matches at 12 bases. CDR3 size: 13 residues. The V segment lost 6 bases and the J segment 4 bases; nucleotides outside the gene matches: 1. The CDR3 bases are TGTGCCAGCAGGGGACAGGGGGCTTACGAGCAGTACTTC. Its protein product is CASRGQGAYEQYF.

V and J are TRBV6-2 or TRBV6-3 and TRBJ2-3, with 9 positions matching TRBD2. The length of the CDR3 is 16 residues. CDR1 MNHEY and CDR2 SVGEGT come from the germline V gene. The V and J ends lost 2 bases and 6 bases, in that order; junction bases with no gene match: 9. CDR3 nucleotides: TGTGCCAGCAGTTACGCGACTAGCGGCGATCCCGATACGCAGTATTTT. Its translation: CASSYATSGDPDTQYF.

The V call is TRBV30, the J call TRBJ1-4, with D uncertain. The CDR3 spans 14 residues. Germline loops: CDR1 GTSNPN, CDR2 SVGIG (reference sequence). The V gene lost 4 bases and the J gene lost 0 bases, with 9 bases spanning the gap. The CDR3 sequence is CAWTKHATNEKLFF. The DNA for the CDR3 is TGTGCCTGGACAAAACACGCAACTAATGAAAAACTGTTTTTT.

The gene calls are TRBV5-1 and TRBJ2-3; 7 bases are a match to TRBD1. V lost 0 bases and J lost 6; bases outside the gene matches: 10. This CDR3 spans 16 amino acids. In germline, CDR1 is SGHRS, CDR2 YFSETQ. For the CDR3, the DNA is TGCGCCAGCAGCTTGGCCAGGGGGATCGAGAGGGATACGCAGTATTTT. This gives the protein CASSLARGIERDTQYF.

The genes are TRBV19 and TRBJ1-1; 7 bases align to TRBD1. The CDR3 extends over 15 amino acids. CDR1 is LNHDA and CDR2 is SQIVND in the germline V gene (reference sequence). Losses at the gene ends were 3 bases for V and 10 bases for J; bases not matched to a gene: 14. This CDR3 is CASSIQEGAVFPAFF. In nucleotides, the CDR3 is TGTGCCAGTAGTATTCAGGAGGGGGCGGTTTTTCCAGCTTTCTTT.

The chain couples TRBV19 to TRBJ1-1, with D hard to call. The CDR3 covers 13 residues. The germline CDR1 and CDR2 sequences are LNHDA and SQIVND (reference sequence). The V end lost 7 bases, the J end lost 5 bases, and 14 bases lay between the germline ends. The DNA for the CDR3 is TGTGCCAGTAATGACATCTTGGGGACTGAAGCTTTCTTT. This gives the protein CASNDILGTEAFF.

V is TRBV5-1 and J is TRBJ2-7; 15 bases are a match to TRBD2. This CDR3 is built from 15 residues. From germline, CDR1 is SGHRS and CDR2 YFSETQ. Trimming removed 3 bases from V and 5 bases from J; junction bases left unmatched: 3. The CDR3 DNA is TGCGCCAGCAGCTGGACTAGCGGGAGGGGGGACGAGCAGTACTTC. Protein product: CASSWTSGRGDEQYF.

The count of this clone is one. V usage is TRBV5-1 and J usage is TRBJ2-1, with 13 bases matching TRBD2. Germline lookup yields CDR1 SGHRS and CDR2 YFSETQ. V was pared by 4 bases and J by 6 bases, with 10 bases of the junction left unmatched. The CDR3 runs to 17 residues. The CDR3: CASSLTSGRPMGNEQFF. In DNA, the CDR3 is TGCGCCAGCAGCCTGACTAGCGGGAGGCCGATGGGCAATGAGCAGTTCTTC.

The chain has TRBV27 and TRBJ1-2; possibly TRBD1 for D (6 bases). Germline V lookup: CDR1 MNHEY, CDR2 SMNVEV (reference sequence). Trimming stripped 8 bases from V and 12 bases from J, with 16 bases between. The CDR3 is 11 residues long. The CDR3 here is CASGTLGGHTF. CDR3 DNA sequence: TGTGCCAGCGGTACTCTGGGGGGCCACACCTTC.

CDR3 DNA sequence: TGCGCCAGCAACCCTGGGGACAGGGAGACTTGGAGGGAGCAGTACTTC. It is translated as CASNPGDRETWREQYF. The chain uses TRBV5-1 and TRBJ2-7; 9 nucleotides align to TRBD1. Germline V gene data show CDR1 as SGHRS and CDR2 as YFSETQ. The CDR3 spans 16 residues. Trimming took 6 bases from V and 7 from J; bases not matched to a gene: 17.

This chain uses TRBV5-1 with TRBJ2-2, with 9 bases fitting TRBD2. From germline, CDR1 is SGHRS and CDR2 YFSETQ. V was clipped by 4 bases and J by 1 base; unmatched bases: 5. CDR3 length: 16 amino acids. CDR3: CASSPTTSGNTGELFF. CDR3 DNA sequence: TGCGCCAGCAGCCCAACGACTAGCGGGAACACCGGGGAGCTGTTTTTT.

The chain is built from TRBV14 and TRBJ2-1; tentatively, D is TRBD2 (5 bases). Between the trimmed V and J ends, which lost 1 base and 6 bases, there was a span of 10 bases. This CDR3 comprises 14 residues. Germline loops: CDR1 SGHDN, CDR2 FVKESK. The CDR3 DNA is TGTGCCAGCAGCCAAGCGGGTAGCGTCAATGAGCAGTTCTTC. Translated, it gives CASSQAGSVNEQFF.

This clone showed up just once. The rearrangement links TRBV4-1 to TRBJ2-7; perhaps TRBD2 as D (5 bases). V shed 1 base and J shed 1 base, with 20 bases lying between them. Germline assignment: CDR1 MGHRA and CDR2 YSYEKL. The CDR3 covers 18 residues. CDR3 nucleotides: TGCGCCAGCAGCCAAGGGCTCGGACCTACGAGACTATCCTACGAGCAGTACTTC. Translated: CASSQGLGPTRLSYEQYF.

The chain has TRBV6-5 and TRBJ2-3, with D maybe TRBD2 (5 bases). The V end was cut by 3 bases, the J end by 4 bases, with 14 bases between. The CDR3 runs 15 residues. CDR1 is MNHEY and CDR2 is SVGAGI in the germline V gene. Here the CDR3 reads CASSYSSSGADTQYF. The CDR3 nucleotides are TGTGCCAGCAGTTATTCTAGCAGCGGAGCAGATACGCAGTATTTT.